The rows below give T cell receptor beta chains drawn from one sample of a study of cytomegalovirus exposure and HLA in healthy donors. Generated by immunoSEQ multiplex PCR, the TCRdb table keeps only in-frame clones and is missing some. The data contain 150,000 to 200,000 clones, around 80% of them singletons. What was sequenced was PBMCs. All receptors come from a male donor in good health and CMV-seropositive. CDR3s include the opening cysteine and the closing phenylalanine or tryptophan. A D gene is named only where the DNA matches it firmly. Only part of the rows carry a size: once, few, many, or a class if the clone is expanded.

clone_size	v_call	d_call	j_call	cdr3_aa	cdr3_nt
-	TRBV5-1	TRBD2	TRBJ2-7	CASSLLASGYEQYF	TGCGCCAGCAGCTTGTTGGCTAGCGGCTACGAGCAGTACTTC
-	TRBV6-6	-	TRBJ1-3	CASFTSGVTGNTIYF	TGTGCCAGTTTTACGTCGGGGGTGACGGGAAACACCATATATTTT
few	TRBV28	-	TRBJ1-5	CASSWGPRGRRGNQPQHF	TGTGCCAGCAGTTGGGGTCCCCGCGGGAGGCGCGGCAATCAGCCCCAGCATTTT
-	TRBV7-9	-	TRBJ2-7	CSSSFATDEQYF	TGTTCCAGCAGCTTCGCGACAGACGAGCAGTACTTC
-	TRBV19	TRBD2	TRBJ2-7	CASSTNQLAGVGYEQYF	TGTGCCAGTAGTACAAATCAACTAGCGGGAGTTGGGTACGAGCAGTACTTC
-	TRBV30	TRBD1	TRBJ1-2	CAWSVARTGVNGYTF	TGTGCCTGGAGTGTAGCCCGGACAGGCGTTAATGGCTACACCTTC
-	TRBV11-2	-	TRBJ1-4	CASSLVPQGLNEKLFF	TGTGCCAGCAGCTTAGTGCCCCAGGGACTTAATGAAAAACTGTTTTTT
-	TRBV6-5	-	TRBJ2-3	CASSYQRGRADTQYF	TGTGCCAGCAGTTACCAAAGGGGCCGGGCAGATACGCAGTATTTT
-	TRBV18	-	TRBJ1-6	CASSPIFGGTGNSPFHF	TGTGCCAGCTCACCGATCTTCGGAGGGACGGGCAATTCACCCTTCCACTTT
-	TRBV5-1	-	TRBJ1-2	CASSLDGGHYGYTF	TGCGCCAGCAGCTTGGACGGGGGGCACTATGGCTACACCTTC
-	TRBV7-9	-	TRBJ2-6	CASSFSQTLLLGANVLTF	TGTGCCAGCAGCTTTAGCCAGACTCTTCTGCTCGGGGCCAACGTCCTGACTTTC
-	TRBV9	-	TRBJ2-1	CASSVRWADEQFF	TGTGCCAGCAGCGTAAGGTGGGCCGATGAGCAGTTCTTC
-	TRBV9	TRBD2	TRBJ2-3	CASSVDGRALDTQYF	TGTGCCAGCAGCGTAGATGGGAGGGCCCTAGATACGCAGTATTTT
few	TRBV7-6	TRBD2	TRBJ2-1	CASSRNTGTSGRAPNEQFF	TGTGCCAGCAGCCGAAATACCGGGACTAGCGGGAGGGCCCCCAATGAGCAGTTCTTC
-	TRBV7-9	TRBD1	TRBJ2-7	CSSSLLLSGTGGPYEQYF	TGTTCCAGCAGCTTGTTGCTCTCCGGGACAGGAGGCCCCTACGAGCAGTACTTC
-	TRBV5-5	-	TRBJ1-1	CASSLAGFEGMDTEAFF	TGTGCCAGCAGCTTGGCGGGCTTCGAGGGAATGGACACTGAAGCTTTCTTT
once	TRBV6-1	-	TRBJ2-3	CASSEAPGDTQYF	TGTGCCAGCAGTGAAGCGCCGGGAGATACGCAGTATTTT
-	TRBV7-8	TRBD1	TRBJ1-1	CASSSGTGRTEAFF	TGTGCCAGCAGCTCTGGGACAGGGAGAACTGAAGCTTTCTTT
-	TRBV2	TRBD1	TRBJ2-7	CASSVDRGYSYEQYF	TGTGCCAGCAGCGTTGACAGGGGATATAGTTACGAGCAGTACTTC
few	TRBV6-1	-	TRBJ1-5	CASSFSGGREQPQHF	TGTGCCAGCAGTTTCAGCGGGGGGCGAGAACAGCCCCAGCATTTT
-	TRBV5-6	TRBD1	TRBJ2-7	CASSRFTGGSIGEQYF	TGTGCCAGCAGCCGCTTCACAGGGGGCTCCATAGGGGAGCAGTACTTC
-	TRBV5-1	-	TRBJ1-1	CASSFGGRGNTEAFF	TGCGCCAGCAGCTTCGGGGGGAGGGGGAACACTGAAGCTTTCTTT
-	TRBV30	-	TRBJ2-7	CAGAPTGSYEQYF	TGTGCCGGGGCTCCGACAGGCTCCTACGAGCAGTACTTC
-	TRBV28	-	TRBJ2-2	CASSFPSRRENTGELFF	TGTGCCAGCAGTTTTCCCTCCCGGCGGGAGAACACCGGGGAGCTGTTTTTT
-	TRBV7-3	TRBD1	TRBJ1-2	CASSVGQGILGYTF	TGTGCCAGCAGCGTGGGACAGGGAATTCTTGGCTACACCTTC
few	TRBV2	TRBD2	TRBJ2-5	CASRISLGLAGGLLVETQYF	TGTGCCAGCAGGATTTCTCTGGGACTAGCGGGAGGGCTACTCGTAGAGACCCAGTACTTC
-	TRBV29-1	-	TRBJ2-3	CSVTSRSTDTQYF	TGCAGCGTCACTAGCAGGAGCACAGATACGCAGTATTTT
-	TRBV9	TRBD2	TRBJ2-7	CASSIGTSGSYEQYF	TGTGCCAGCAGCATCGGGACTAGCGGGAGCTACGAGCAGTACTTC
-	TRBV5-1	TRBD1	TRBJ2-7	CASSSQGVEEQYF	TGCGCCAGCAGCTCACAGGGGGTGGAAGAGCAGTACTTC
few	TRBV12-5	-	TRBJ2-2	CASGSSTGELFF	TGTGCTAGTGGTTCCTCCACCGGGGAGCTGTTTTTT
few	TRBV28	-	TRBJ1-5	CASSLLGVKQPQHF	TGTGCCAGCAGTTTGCTAGGGGTAAAACAGCCCCAGCATTTT
-	TRBV30	-	TRBJ1-1	CAWRQENTEAFF	TGTGCCTGGCGACAGGAAAACACTGAAGCTTTCTTT
-	TRBV7-9	-	TRBJ1-2	CASSLAHGGGYGYTF	TGTGCCAGCAGCTTAGCGCACGGTGGGGGGTATGGCTACACCTTC
once	TRBV28	-	TRBJ2-2	CASSLVTGELFF	TGTGCCAGCAGCTTAGTAACCGGGGAGCTGTTTTTT
-	TRBV11-3	TRBD2	TRBJ2-2	CASSRGGAGVNTGELFF	TGTGCCAGCAGCCGGGGGGGAGCGGGAGTTAACACCGGGGAGCTGTTTTTT
once	TRBV27	-	TRBJ2-1	CASSSVLRYNEQFF	TGTGCCAGCAGTTCCGTACTACGTTACAATGAGCAGTTCTTC
-	TRBV29-1	TRBD2	TRBJ2-3	CSVDLSGADTQYF	TGCAGCGTTGACTTGAGCGGGGCAGATACGCAGTATTTT